The next 32 T cell receptor beta chains were all read from a single sample in a study of shared clonotypes between healthy human individuals. Sequenced by immunoSEQ multiplex PCR; TCRdb stores in-frame clones only, minus some. The sample includes some 1 million clones, around 74% of them seen just once. The material sequenced was memory CD4+ T cells sorted from blood. Subset noted: CD45RA-negative fraction. Every receptor here comes from a man between 18 and 35 years old in good health.

J is TRBJ2-7 and V is TRBV7-9, with unresolved D. V lost 6 bases and J 5 bases, leaving 17 bases between the germline ends. Germline CDR1 reads SEHNR; CDR2 reads FQNEAQ (reference sequence). This CDR3 spans 14 amino acids. The CDR3 is CASSSNRLKNEQYF. In DNA form, the CDR3 reads TGTGCCAGCAGTTCTAACCGGCTCAAGAACGAGCAGTACTTC.

J is TRBJ1-4 and V is TRBV5-1; D is ambiguous. The V end lost 0 bases, the J end lost 7 bases, and 22 bases lay between the germline ends. The CDR3 consists of 18 residues. Germline V lookup: CDR1 SGHRS, CDR2 YFSETQ. The CDR3 nucleotides are TGCGCCAGCAGCTTGGTTCCTCTAGACCTGTCGCGGGGTGAAAAACTGTTTTTT. Its translation is CASSLVPLDLSRGEKLFF. Variable domain in full (rest from reference TRBV5-1 and TRBJ1-4): KAGVTQTPRYLIKTRGQQVTLSCSPISGHRSVSWYQQTPGQGLQFLFEYFSETQRNKGNFPGRFSGRQFSNSRSEMNVSTLELGDSALYLCASSLVPLDLSRGEKLFFGSGTQLSVL.

With regard to this clone: Different DNA sequences within this sample yield the same CDR3. The CDR3 sequence is CASSSSTDTQYF. The CDR3 region has the DNA TGTGCCAGCTCATCTAGCACAGATACGCAGTATTTT. The chain uses TRBV18 and TRBJ2-3; D is uncertain. V lost 5 bases and J 0 bases, leaving 3 bases between the germline ends. CDR1 is KGHSH, CDR2 LQKENI, per germline. This CDR3 contains 12 residues. The full variable domain, its missing parts supplied by reference TRBV18 and TRBJ2-3, is NAGVMQNPRHLVRRRGQEARLRCSPMKGHSHVYWYRQLPEEGLKFMVYLQKENIIDESGMPKERFSAEFPKEGPSILRIQQVVRGDSAAYFCASSSSTDTQYFGPGTRLTVL.

This clone was seen a handful of times. V gene TRBV27 combines with J gene TRBJ2-5, with a weak D call TRBD1 (5 bases). This CDR3 is 15 amino acids long. Deletions cut 10 bases from V and 3 bases from J, with 21 bases between. Germline CDR1 and CDR2: MNHEY and SMNVEV (reference sequence). The CDR3 is CATSHRYGREETQYF. CDR3 DNA: TGTGCCACCTCTCACAGGTACGGCAGGGAAGAGACCCAGTACTTC.

The chain has TRBV7-2 and TRBJ2-7; TRBD1 matches 9 bases. V trimming: 5 bases; J trimming: 3 bases; junction bases outside the gene matches: 11. Germline assignment: CDR1 SGHTA and CDR2 FQGNSA. This CDR3 has 16 amino acids. CDR3 in amino acids: CASSLAPGQGIYEQYF. As DNA, the CDR3 is TGTGCCAGCAGCCTCGCTCCGGGACAGGGAATCTACGAGCAGTACTTC.

The rearrangement joins TRBV7-9 to TRBJ2-3, with TRBD2 matching over 7 bases. Germline V CDR1 and CDR2: SEHNR, FQNEAQ (reference sequence). The CDR3 contains 16 residues. Trimming took 1 base from V and 10 from J; bases not matched to a gene: 14. The CDR3 nucleotides are TGTGCCAGCAGCTTAGAGGCTACTTTAAGCGGGGCGGCGCAGTATTTT. Protein product: CASSLEATLSGAAQYF.

The chain carries TRBV2 and TRBJ2-3; no clear D. CDR3 length: 12 residues. Germline values: CDR1 SNHLY, CDR2 FYNNEI. V was shortened by 7 bases and J by 6 bases, with 11 bases between the two germline ends. In nucleotides, the CDR3 is TGTGCCAGCACTCTGGCCCTGGATACGCAGTATTTT. Its protein is CASTLALDTQYF.

This clone was recorded many times. This chain joins TRBV9 and TRBJ1-4; no clear D gene. Germline V gene sequence: CDR1 SGDLS, CDR2 YYNGEE. CDR3 length: 16 residues. Trimming shortened V by 2 bases and J by 8 bases, and 19 bases separated the two germline ends. The CDR3, as DNA: TGTGCCAGCAGCGTTTCCCCCTCTCCCGGTGGCGAAAAACTGTTTTTT. Protein product: CASSVSPSPGGEKLFF.

V and J are TRBV7-8 and TRBJ2-7; TRBD2 might be the D (6 bases). Germline V gene sequence: CDR1 SGHVS, CDR2 FQNEAQ. The CDR3 runs to 16 residues. Trimming left V 1 base short and J 1 base short, with 14 bases between. The CDR3 DNA sequence: TGTGCCAGCAGCTTAGGATATCGGGACTTTTCCTACGAGCAGTACTTC. This sequence encodes CASSLGYRDFSYEQYF.

The rearrangement joins TRBV6-9 to TRBJ2-7; 7 nucleotides line up with TRBD1. Germline loops: CDR1 MNHGY, CDR2 SVAAGI. The CDR3 runs to 18 residues. The V and J ends lost 6 bases and 3 bases, in that order; junction bases with no gene match: 20. The CDR3 DNA follows: TGTGCCAGCAGCTTCCGGGACAGTGTATACCGAGGGAGCTACGAGCAGTACTTC. It translates to CASSFRDSVYRGSYEQYF.

This clone appeared a single time. The rearrangement links TRBV2 to TRBJ1-2; D call uncertain. CDR3 length equals 13 residues. The V gene lost 6 bases and the J gene lost 8 bases, with 16 bases spanning the gap. Germline V gives CDR1 SNHLY, CDR2 FYNNEI. The DNA for the CDR3 is TGTGCCAGCAGCTCCCGCGGGGTGGGGGGCTACACCTTC. Translating gives CASSSRGVGGYTF.

The chain recombines TRBV5-1 with TRBJ2-3; D might be TRBD2 (5 bases). The V gene's germline CDR1 is SGHRS and CDR2 YFSETQ. V shed 0 bases and J shed 4 bases, with 15 bases lying between them. This CDR3 has 16 residues. The CDR3 reads CASSLGRENSPDTQYF. The CDR3 nucleotides are TGCGCCAGCAGCTTGGGAAGGGAGAATAGCCCAGATACGCAGTATTTT.

The CDR3 loop is CASNGGLAGNEQFF. Written as DNA, the CDR3 is TGCGCCAGCAATGGGGGACTAGCGGGAAATGAGCAGTTCTTC. This sequence joins TRBV10-2 and TRBJ2-1; 13 bases line up with TRBD2. The CDR3 covers 14 residues. The junction had 4 bases not matched to a gene; V was cut back by 7 bases and J by 7 bases. The germline V gene encodes CDR1 WSHSY and CDR2 SAAADI.

The chain couples TRBV11-2 to TRBJ2-7, with D possibly matching TRBD1 (6 bases). Trimming left V 7 bases short and J 6 bases short, with 19 bases between. The CDR3 runs to 14 residues. Germline-derived CDR1 and CDR2 are SGHAT and FQNNGV. Here the CDR3 reads CASTRPRAGVEQYF. DNA for the CDR3: TGTGCCAGCACCCGGCCCAGGGCAGGGGTCGAGCAGTACTTC.

This clone came up once. V gene TRBV10-1 combines with J gene TRBJ2-1; D is uncertain. The CDR3 has 14 residues. Trimming cost V 3 bases and J 7 bases, with 13 bases left between them. From germline, CDR1 is WNHNN and CDR2 SYGVQD (reference sequence). Written as DNA, the CDR3 is TGCGCCAGCAGTGATCTAATAGATGGTAATGAGCAGTTCTTC. Encoded protein: CASSDLIDGNEQFF.

The chain links TRBV5-1 to TRBJ2-2; D not certain. V was cut by 2 bases and J by 6 bases, with 8 bases left in between. Germline V gene data show CDR1 as SGHRS and CDR2 as YFSETQ. This CDR3 contains 13 residues. CDR3 residues: CASSFPTAGELFF. In DNA form, the CDR3 reads TGCGCCAGCAGCTTTCCGACCGCCGGGGAGCTGTTTTTT.

J is TRBJ2-2 and V is TRBV10-3, with a possible D match to TRBD2 (5 bases). Germline assignment: CDR1 ENHRY and CDR2 SYGVKD. Between the trimmed V and J ends, which lost 3 bases and 2 bases, there was a span of 10 bases. The CDR3 has 15 amino acids. The CDR3 DNA reads as TGTGCCATCAGTGACGCCGGGGTAAACACCGGGGAGCTGTTTTTT. Protein sequence: CAISDAGVNTGELFF.

This clone occurred a few times. Other DNA sequences in this sample translate to the same CDR3. The CDR3 coding sequence is TGTGCCACCACTGCAGCGGGAGGGTTCTTAAATGAGCAGTTCTTC. Its translation: CATTAAGGFLNEQFF. The rearrangement joins TRBV10-3 to TRBJ2-1; 10 bases map to TRBD2. CDR1 and CDR2 (germline): ENHRY, SYGVKD. V was pared by 10 bases and J by 7 bases, with 13 bases of the junction left unmatched. This CDR3 is built from 15 residues.

V gene TRBV28 combines with J gene TRBJ1-6; weak D call: TRBD1 (5 bases). Trimming stripped 1 base from V and 0 bases from J, with 13 bases between. The CDR3 runs to 18 residues. From germline, CDR1 is MDHEN and CDR2 SYDVKM. The CDR3 sequence: CASSLLQASSSYNSPLHF. CDR3 nucleotides: TGTGCCAGCAGTTTATTACAGGCCTCGAGCTCCTATAATTCACCCCTCCACTTT.

The chain couples TRBV6-6 to TRBJ2-3; D is unresolved. This CDR3 comprises 15 residues. Trimming removed 1 base from V and 2 bases from J, with 10 bases in between. Germline V gene data show CDR1 as MNHNY and CDR2 as SVGAGI (reference sequence). The CDR3 is CASSYYGDYTDTQYF. The CDR3 DNA is TGTGCCAGCAGTTACTATGGAGATTACACAGATACGCAGTATTTT.

This clone has only a few counts. At the DNA level, this CDR3 is encoded by other sequences in the same sample as well. The CDR3 region has the DNA TGTGCCAGCAGCTTAGGCAATCAGCCCCAGCATTTT. It translates to CASSLGNQPQHF. V and J are TRBV7-9 and TRBJ1-5; D gene unclear. CDR3 length: 12 residues. With 1 base removed from V and 2 bases from J, the gap between germline ends came to 0 bases. Germline values: CDR1 SEHNR, CDR2 FQNEAQ (reference sequence). The whole variable domain, filled in from reference TRBV7-9 and TRBJ1-5, reads DTGVSQNPRHKITKRGQNVTFRCDPISEHNRLYWYRQTLGQGPEFLTYFQNEAQLEKSRLLSDRFSAERPKGSFSTLEIQRTEQGDSAMYLCASSLGNQPQHFGDGTRLSIL.

This clone was counted at least ten times. The rearrangement uses TRBV30 and TRBJ1-6; possibly TRBD1 for D (6 bases). The CDR3 consists of 14 residues. Trimming cost V 0 bases and J 7 bases, with 10 bases left between them. From germline, CDR1 is GTSNPN and CDR2 SVGIG (reference sequence). The CDR3 DNA is TGTGCCTGGAGTGTTATTAGGGGGAATTCACCCCTCCACTTT. Its protein product is CAWSVIRGNSPLHF.

The gene calls are TRBV7-6 and TRBJ2-2; maybe TRBD2 (6 bases). The germline V gene has CDR1 SGHVS and CDR2 FNYEAQ. The CDR3 sequence is 18 residues long. Trimming took off 5 bases at V and 0 bases at J, with 19 bases between the two ends. CDR3 bases: TGTGCCAGCAGCCCCCGGGACGGAGGGTTTACGAACACCGGGGAGCTGTTTTTT. Translated: CASSPRDGGFTNTGELFF.

V usage is TRBV18 and J usage is TRBJ1-3; 10 bases fit TRBD1. V lost 0 bases, J lost 2 bases, and 7 bases stayed unmatched. The CDR3 consists of 18 residues. The germline V gene has CDR1 KGHSH and CDR2 LQKENI. The CDR3 spells CASSPPGQGIIAGNTIYF. The CDR3 DNA sequence: TGTGCCAGCTCACCACCGGGACAGGGGATTATCGCTGGAAACACCATATATTTT.

In its sample, this clone was seen once. V usage is TRBV28 and J usage is TRBJ1-2; D is perhaps TRBD1 (5 bases). Trimming removed 11 bases from V and 4 bases from J, with 17 bases in between. This CDR3 is built from 13 residues. CDR1 is MDHEN, CDR2 SYDVKM, per germline. The CDR3 region is CACKREGPYGYTF. CDR3 in DNA: TGTGCCTGCAAGAGGGAGGGGCCCTATGGCTACACCTTC.

The chain's CDR3 is CASSRSGGPPYNEQFF. The DNA of the CDR3 is TGTGCCAGCAGCCGTAGCGGGGGGCCACCCTACAATGAGCAGTTCTTC. V is TRBV14 and J is TRBJ2-1; 10 nucleotides align to TRBD2. This CDR3 spans 16 amino acids. Germline V gives CDR1 SGHDN, CDR2 FVKESK. Trimming removed 4 bases from V and 2 bases from J; junction bases left unmatched: 5.

The CDR3 region has the DNA TGCGCCAGCAGCGAGGACAGGGGCAAATACAATGAGCAGTTCTTC. It codes for CASSEDRGKYNEQFF. The rearrangement uses TRBV5-1 and TRBJ2-1; 9 nucleotides agree with TRBD1. With 4 bases clipped from V and 4 bases from J, the junction kept 6 bases outside the gene matches. In germline, CDR1 is SGHRS, CDR2 YFSETQ. The CDR3 runs to 15 residues. The variable domain in full, with the rest retrieved from reference TRBV5-1 and TRBJ2-1, is KAGVTQTPRYLIKTRGQQVTLSCSPISGHRSVSWYQQTPGQGLQFLFEYFSETQRNKGNFPGRFSGRQFSNSRSEMNVSTLELGDSALYLCASSEDRGKYNEQFFGPGTRLTVL.

The chain has TRBV6-5 and TRBJ2-7; 9 nucleotides line up with TRBD1. V shed 2 bases and J 6 bases; nucleotides not matched to a gene: 5. This CDR3 contains 14 residues. Germline V lookup: CDR1 MNHEY, CDR2 SVGAGI. The CDR3 loop reads CASSYDRGGGEQYF. As DNA, the CDR3 is TGTGCCAGCAGTTACGACAGGGGGGGTGGCGAGCAGTACTTC.

The table lists this clone with a count of one. V and J are TRBV2 and TRBJ1-4, with 8 bases fitting TRBD1. The germline V gene encodes CDR1 SNHLY and CDR2 FYNNEI. V gave up 0 bases and J gave up 12 bases; unmatched junction bases: 3. This CDR3 region has 13 residues. CDR3 DNA sequence: TGTGCCAGCAGTGAAGCTAAACAGGGGGAACTGTTTTTT. Translating it yields CASSEAKQGELFF.

V gene TRBV18 combines with J gene TRBJ2-7; 10 nucleotides agree with TRBD2. The CDR3 runs to 14 residues. CDR1 KGHSH and CDR2 LQKENI come from the germline V gene. The ends lost 4 bases at V and 2 bases at J; junction bases unmatched: 2. The CDR3 protein is CASSQLAGTYEQYF. CDR3 DNA: TGTGCCAGCTCACAACTAGCGGGGACCTACGAGCAGTACTTC.

The gene calls are TRBV18 and TRBJ1-2, with 11 bases lining up with TRBD1. Germline V CDR1 and CDR2: KGHSH, LQKENI. The V segment lost 0 bases and the J segment 0 bases; nucleotides outside the gene matches: 9. The CDR3 runs 19 residues. CDR3 nucleotides: TGTGCCAGCTCACCACCGGTGGGGACAGGGGGTTCAGCTAACTATGGCTACACCTTC. This codes for CASSPPVGTGGSANYGYTF.

This chain joins TRBV19 and TRBJ2-3; 13 nucleotides match TRBD2. There are 15 residues in the CDR3. The germline CDR1 and CDR2 sequences are LNHDA and SQIVND (reference sequence). V dropped 4 bases and J dropped 4; count of bases not matched to a gene: 2. Here the CDR3 DNA reads TGTGCCAGTAGTACCGGGACTAGCGGGGCAGATACGCAGTATTTT. Its translation is CASSTGTSGADTQYF.